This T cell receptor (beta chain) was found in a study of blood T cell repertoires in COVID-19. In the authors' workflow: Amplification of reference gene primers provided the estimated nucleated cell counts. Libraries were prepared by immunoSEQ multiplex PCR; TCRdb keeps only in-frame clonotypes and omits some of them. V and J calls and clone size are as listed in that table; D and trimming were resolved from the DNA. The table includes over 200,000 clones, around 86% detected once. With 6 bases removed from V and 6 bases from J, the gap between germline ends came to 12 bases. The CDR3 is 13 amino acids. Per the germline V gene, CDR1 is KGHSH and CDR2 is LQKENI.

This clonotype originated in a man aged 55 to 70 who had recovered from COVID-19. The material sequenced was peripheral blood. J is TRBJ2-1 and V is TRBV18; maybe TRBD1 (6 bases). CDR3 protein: CASSRGGSNEQFF. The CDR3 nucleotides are TGTGCCAGCTCCCGAGGGGGATCCAATGAGCAGTTCTTC.